This T cell receptor beta chain was captured in a study of cytomegalovirus exposure and HLA in healthy donors. The PCR ran on 60 Vbeta and 13 Jbeta primers. Profiled with immunoSEQ multiplex PCR; TCRdb holds only in-frame clones, not every one. The table lists approximately 110,000 clones. Germline V lookup: CDR1 SGHDT, CDR2 YYEEEE. V lost 4 bases to trimming and J lost 2 bases, with 23 bases between them. The CDR3 consists of 18 residues. V and J are TRBV5-6 and TRBJ2-3; the D gene is possibly TRBD2 (7 bases). Sample: PBMCs. The TCR originated in a man aged 18 to 30 in good health and CMV-seronegative. CDR3 residues: CASSPIDRTAGITDTQYF. As DNA, the CDR3 is TGTGCCAGCAGCCCGATAGACCGGACAGCGGGGATCACAGATACGCAGTATTTT.